This TCR beta chain was sequenced during a study of blood T cell repertoires in COVID-19. Study context: COVID-19 samples, acute and convalescent, were from the United States, Italy and Spain. From T cells, B-cell-depleted T cells, or PBMCs came the material, which was cDNA or gDNA.

CDR3 length: 13 amino acids. Deletions cut 6 bases from V and 13 bases from J, with 16 bases between. How the authors handled the data: Cell counts per sample came from amplifying reference gene primers. Produced via immunoSEQ multiplex PCR; TCRdb's table is partial and in-frame only. The DNA gave D and trimming, while V, J and clone size come from that table. The sample has a few hundred thousand clones, 89% seen once. Input material: peripheral blood. The source of this sequence is a woman in her 30s with COVID-19, enrolled during active disease. The J gene is TRBJ1-6, the V gene TRBV12-3 or TRBV12-4; no firm D call. The CDR3 region has the DNA TGTGCCAGCAGCTTGCAGGAGGCTGGGCCCCTCCACTTT. Translated, it gives CASSLQEAGPLHF.